One TCR beta chain is described in this entry. The data are from a study of blood T cells in healthy people across ages. With a J-beta primer mix and a sample-barcoded 5' primer, a second PCR ran about 7 to 12 cycles. TCRdb redid the calling of the 5' RACE reads with MiXCR, one entry per CDR3 protein. Found here are around 800,000 distinct CDR3 sequences, around 42% of them singletons; the top ten hold approximately 20%. The receptor's source is a man aged 55-75 years in good health. Sequencing input: blood.

In DNA, the CDR3 is TGTGCCAGCAGCTTGGGACATCTAAGGGACGAGACCCAGTACTTC. As protein: CASSLGHLRDETQYF. The chain is built from TRBV5-5 and TRBJ2-5; D tentatively fits TRBD1 or TRBD2 (5 bases each). V was cut by 0 bases and J by 5 bases, with 14 bases left in between. The CDR3 consists of 15 residues. From germline, CDR1 is SGHKS and CDR2 YYEKEE (reference sequence).